This TCR beta chain was documented in a study of T cells in localized non-small cell lung cancer. General observations from the study: There was an association of higher blood T cell density with longer overall survival. Uninvolved adjacent lung had higher T cell clonality than tumor and all other tissues. Because researchers sequenced only one region of the tumor, heterogeneity is still possible.

Produced via immunoSEQ multiplex PCR; TCRdb's table is partial and in-frame only. The table shows 35,000 or so clones, with roughly 89% occurring only once. As concerns this clone: The antigen remains unidentified.

This CDR3 is 15 amino acids long. After removal of 5 bases from V and 0 bases from J, the junction contained 4 bases not matched to a gene. The source material was peripheral blood, sampled before any cancer treatment. This clonotype originated in a woman between 40 and 69 years old with stage I lung adenocarcinoma. The J gene is TRBJ2-7, the V gene TRBV6-7; 10 bases line up with TRBD2. TRBV6-7 is an ORF; its function is uncertain. CDR3 in DNA: TGTGCCAGCAGTCTTAGCGGGGGGCCCTCCTACGAGCAGTACTTC. Translation gives CASSLSGGPSYEQYF.